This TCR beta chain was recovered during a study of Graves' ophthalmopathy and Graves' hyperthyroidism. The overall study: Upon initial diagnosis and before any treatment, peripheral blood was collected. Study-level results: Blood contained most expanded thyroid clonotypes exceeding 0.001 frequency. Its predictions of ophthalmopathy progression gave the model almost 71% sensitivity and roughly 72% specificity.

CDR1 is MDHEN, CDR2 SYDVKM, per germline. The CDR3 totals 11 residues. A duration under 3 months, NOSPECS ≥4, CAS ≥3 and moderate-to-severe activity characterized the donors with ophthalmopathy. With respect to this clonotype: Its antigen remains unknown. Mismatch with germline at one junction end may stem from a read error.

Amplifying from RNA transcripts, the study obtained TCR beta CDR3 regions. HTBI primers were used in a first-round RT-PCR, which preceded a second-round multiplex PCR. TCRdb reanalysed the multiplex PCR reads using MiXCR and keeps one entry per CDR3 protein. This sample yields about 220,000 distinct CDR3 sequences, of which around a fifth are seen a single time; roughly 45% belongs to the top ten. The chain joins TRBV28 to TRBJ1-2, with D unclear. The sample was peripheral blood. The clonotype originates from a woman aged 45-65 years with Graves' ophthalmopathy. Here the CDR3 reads CAITRRDGYIF. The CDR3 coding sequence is TGTGCCATCACACGGCGGGATGGCTACATCTTC.